The table lists the clone carrying this T cell receptor (beta chain) with a few counts. Sequencing used immunoSEQ multiplex PCR; TCRdb keeps in-frame clones, though not all of them. Of 300,000 to 350,000 clones in the sample, approximately 86% are singletons; the top ten hold 2% to 2.5%. Documented treatment: roughly 19 received Ad26.COV2.S at low or high dose, single or two shots; roughly five received placebo; per-sample allocation not given. Day 63 after the first vaccine or placebo injection was the time point for sampling. An Ad26 vector that expressed Wuhan-strain SARS-CoV-2 spike constituted the vaccine. The data were obtained in a study of Ad26.COV2.S vaccination and SARS-CoV-2 variants. At the level of the study: Donor was assigned to the Ad26.COV2.S arm of trial COV1001. Intramuscularly, Ad26.COV2.S was given either once or twice, 56 days apart.

Here the sequenced sample was peripheral blood, taken in a trial of Ad26.COV2.S vaccine versus placebo. This receptor was taken from a person between 18 and 59 years old who received the Ad26.COV2.S COVID-19 vaccine or a placebo.

The CDR3 loop reads CASSVGRGAAGNTIYF. CDR3 nucleotide sequence: TGTGCCAGCAGCGTAGGAAGGGGGGCTGCTGGAAACACCATATATTTT. The chain couples TRBV9 to TRBJ1-3; D possibly corresponds to TRBD1 (6 bases). Germline V CDR1 and CDR2: SGDLS, YYNGEE. The V and J ends lost 0 bases and 2 bases respectively, with 12 bases between them. The CDR3 has 16 amino acids. Looking up the rest from reference TRBV9 and TRBJ1-3 gives the full variable domain: DSGVTQTPKHLITATGQRVTLRCSPRSGDLSVYWYQQSLDQGLQFLIQYYNGEERAKGNILERFSAQQFPDLHSELNLSSLELGDSALYFCASSVGRGAAGNTIYFGEGSWLTVV.